This record covers a single T cell receptor beta chain. Its cognate antigen has yet to be identified. The junction departs from the called germline gene at one end, perhaps through a read error. The data were obtained in a study of blood T cell repertoires in COVID-19 (dated by TCRdb to the early 2020s). With respect to the entire study: The collaborator samples originated in the United States, Italy and Spain and spanned the acute and convalescent phases of COVID-19. The material from the prospective study consisted of cDNA or gDNA derived from T cells, B-cell-depleted T cells, or PBMCs. The dataset comprised deeply sampled blood TCRbeta repertoires from subjects exposed to, actively infected with, or recovered from COVID-19. The repertoires were released in a freely available public database meant as a resource for research on the immune response to SARS-CoV-2. Samples came from the ongoing ImmuneRACE study (first 160 participants) plus 1,254 subjects from 6 global collaborators. A de-identified subject ID, COVID-19 status, age in years and sex were almost always included in the sample metadata. Where available, HLA class I and class II types were taken from metadata supplied by the sample provider and were not determined by assay-based typing. Beyond this particular receptor, the publication reports: The quantity of clinical and demographic metadata differed by source and by participant and was supplied without curation.

TCRbeta CDR3 regions were amplified from genomic DNA by means of the immunoSEQ Assay, a bias-controlled multiplex PCR. Under the source paper's analysis protocol: Within the assay, amplification of reference gene primers was used to estimate how many nucleated cells each sample contained. Sequence reads were collapsed and filtered to measure the absolute abundance of every unique TCRbeta CDR3 rearrangement. Productive Simpson clonality was computed per sample as the square root of Simpson's diversity index over productive rearrangements. As stored in TCRdb, this immuneACCESS dataset retains in-frame rearrangements with V and J assigned. A fraction of the clones does not appear; measured against another copy, unresolved V genes explain less than half of the discrepancy, and the remainder lacks a known reason. The V and J calls and the clone size are those of that table, but D and trimming were determined from the DNA. The sample table records about 250,000 clones; around nine tenths of these occur just once. Jointly, the top ten make up about 1.7% of the sample.

Taken from cysteine to phenylalanine, the CDR3 has 15 residues. Just CDR3 DNA is preserved here, 45 bases in frame from base 1. The germline V gene (reference sequence) yields SSHAT for CDR1 and FNYEAQ for CDR2. A second Seattle source provided samples from volunteer blood donors who had recovered from COVID-19. Collaborating institutions collected whole blood in K2EDTA tubes following their own protocols. For TCRbeta analysis, collaborator samples were shipped as frozen whole blood, as isolated PBMCs, or as DNA extracted from either sample type. Sequenced sample: peripheral blood. The chain is assembled from TRBV7-7 and TRBJ2-5; TRBD2 agrees with 12 junctional bases. The receptor comes from an older woman who had recovered from COVID-19. The DNA sequence follows: TGTGCTAGCAGTTATTCCGGGACTAGCGGGGAGACCCAGTACTTC. Its coded protein is CASSYSGTSGETQYF.